This paragraph reports one T cell receptor beta chain. The CDR3 loop spans 15 amino acids. Per germline, CDR1 SGHRS and CDR2 YFSETQ. The V end lost 4 bases, the J end lost 0 bases, and 11 bases lay between the germline ends. This sample stems from a study of cytomegalovirus exposure and HLA in healthy donors. This PCR relied on a set of 60 Vbeta primers and 13 Jbeta primers. Sequenced by immunoSEQ multiplex PCR; TCRdb stores in-frame clones only, minus some. The table includes over 140,000 clones, around 80% detected once. The TCR was taken from a man aged 50-60 years in good health and CMV-seronegative. Input material: PBMCs. This chain joins TRBV5-1 and TRBJ2-1; D is unresolved. The CDR3: CASSTLATSYNEQFF. The CDR3 DNA is TGCGCCAGCAGCACTCTTGCAACCTCCTACAATGAGCAGTTCTTC.